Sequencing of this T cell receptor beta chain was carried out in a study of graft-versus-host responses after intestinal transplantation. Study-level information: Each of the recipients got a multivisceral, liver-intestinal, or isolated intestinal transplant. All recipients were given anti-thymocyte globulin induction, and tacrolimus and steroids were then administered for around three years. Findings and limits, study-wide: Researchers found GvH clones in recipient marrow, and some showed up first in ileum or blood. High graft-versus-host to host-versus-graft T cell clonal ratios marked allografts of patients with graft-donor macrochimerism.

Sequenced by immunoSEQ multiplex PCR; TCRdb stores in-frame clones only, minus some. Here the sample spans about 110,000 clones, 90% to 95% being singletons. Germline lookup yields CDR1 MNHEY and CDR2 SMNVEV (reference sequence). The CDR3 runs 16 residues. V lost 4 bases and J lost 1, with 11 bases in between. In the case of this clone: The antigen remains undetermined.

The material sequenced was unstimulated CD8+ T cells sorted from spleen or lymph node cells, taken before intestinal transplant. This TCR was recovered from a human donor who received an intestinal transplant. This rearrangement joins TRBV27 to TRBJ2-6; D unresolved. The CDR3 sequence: CASSSYLVSGANVLTF. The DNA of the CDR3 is TGTGCCAGCAGTTCCTACCTTGTTTCTGGGGCCAACGTCCTGACTTTC.